The 6 T cell receptor beta chains reported below all come from one sample, sequenced in a study of radiotherapy plus CTLA-4 blockade in lung cancer. TCRdb's table, derived via immunoSEQ multiplex PCR, lists solely in-frame clones and lacks some. The top ten clones hold approximately 0.9% of a sample with 71,000 or so clones, around nine tenths of them seen once. The source material was peripheral blood, sampled from a patient treated with radiotherapy plus ipilimumab. The source is a human donor with non-small cell lung cancer who had stable disease on radiotherapy plus ipilimumab.

The V and J genes are TRBV10-3 and TRBJ2-1; the D gene is possibly TRBD1 (5 bases). There are 15 residues in the CDR3. CDR1 ENHRY and CDR2 SYGVKD come from the germline V gene. Trimming stripped 0 bases from V and 8 bases from J, with 14 bases between. The DNA for the CDR3 is TGTGCCATCAGTGAGTCGAAGTCGCAGGGTGATGAGCAGTTCTTC. Its translation is CAISESKSQGDEQFF.

The V gene is TRBV30, the J gene TRBJ2-5, with D perhaps TRBD2 (6 bases). Trimming took off 3 bases at V and 5 bases at J, with 13 bases between the two ends. This CDR3 region has 13 residues. Germline CDR1 and CDR2: GTSNPN and SVGIG (reference sequence). CDR3 sequence reads: CAWSRRERETQYF. DNA of the CDR3: TGTGCCTGGAGCCGCCGGGAGAGGGAGACCCAGTACTTC.

This sequence joins TRBV6-1 and TRBJ2-3; 7 bases line up with TRBD2. CDR3 length equals 14 residues. CDR1 and CDR2 (germline): MNHNS, SASEGT. V lost 3 bases and J lost 8; bases outside the gene matches: 8. CDR3 nucleotides: TGTGCCAGCAGTGAGCTAGCGGCGGCGGGTACGCAGTATTTT. This encodes CASSELAAAGTQYF.

Here the CDR3 DNA reads TGCGCCACCCCAGGGTTCCAAGAGACCCAGTACTTC. Encoded protein: CATPGFQETQYF. The chain recombines TRBV10-1 with TRBJ2-5, with a tentative D call TRBD1 (5 bases). Germline CDR1 WNHNN, CDR2 SYGVQD (reference sequence). CDR3 length: 12 residues. V was trimmed by 10 bases and J by 1 base, leaving 10 bases between them.

V gene TRBV7-9 combines with J gene TRBJ2-1; 13 bases agree with TRBD2. This CDR3 contains 15 residues. Per the germline V gene, CDR1 is SEHNR and CDR2 is FQNEAQ (reference sequence). V shed 3 bases, J shed 9 bases, and the junction held 5 bases outside the gene matches. The CDR3 reads CASSFSTSGGPEQFF. The CDR3 nucleotides are TGTGCCAGCAGCTTTTCGACTAGCGGGGGGCCTGAGCAGTTCTTC.

The rearrangement links TRBV7-6 to TRBJ1-1; D is uncertain. The CDR3 extends over 17 amino acids. Germline V CDR1 and CDR2: SGHVS, FNYEAQ. The V end lost 3 bases, the J end lost 2 bases, and 19 bases lay between the germline ends. The CDR3 bases are TGTGCCAGCAGCTTCAACCGGGTCTCAAACCAAAACACTGAAGCTTTCTTT. Its protein product is CASSFNRVSNQNTEAFF.